A selection of T cell receptor beta chains follows, all from one sample in a study of naive and memory T cell subsets. TCRdb re-called the UMI-ligation and nested PCR reads through MiXCR, storing one row per CDR3 protein. The data hold 100,000 or so distinct CDR3 sequences, with 7% to 7.5% observed a single time. The source material was central memory CD4+ T cells from blood. The receptor set was obtained from a human donor in good health. CDR3s leave out the opening cysteine and the closing phenylalanine or tryptophan. Each record gives: J gene, V gene, clone size, CDR3 protein. Some rows have no size entry. The others give once, few or many, or a class for an expanded clone.

J: TRBJ1-5
V: TRBV6-6
size: many
CDR3: ASSSRSNQPQH

J: TRBJ1-6
V: TRBV27
size: many
CDR3: ASSRLWDSPLH

J: TRBJ2-1
V: TRBV6-2/TRBV6-3
size: -
CDR3: AASGGSNEQF

J: TRBJ1-1
V: TRBV19
size: many
CDR3: ASSIGGSEGATEAF

J: TRBJ1-1
V: TRBV6-1
size: many
CDR3: ASSERARDRGRTEAF

J: TRBJ1-6
V: TRBV12-3/TRBV12-4
size: few
CDR3: ASGRDGFSNSPLH

J: TRBJ1-5
V: TRBV20-1
size: few
CDR3: SARDFSQGNQPQH

J: TRBJ2-2
V: TRBV7-2
size: few
CDR3: ASSISGGTGELF

J: TRBJ2-3
V: TRBV2
size: few
CDR3: ASNRPSTDTQY

J: TRBJ2-1
V: TRBV12-3/TRBV12-4
size: few
CDR3: ASSQDRNEQF

J: TRBJ2-7
V: TRBV28
size: few
CDR3: ASSLPTGIPYEQY

J: TRBJ2-2
V: TRBV19
size: few
CDR3: ASSHQGIAGELF

J: TRBJ1-1
V: TRBV6-6
size: many
CDR3: ASKNPTAANTEAF

J: TRBJ2-1
V: TRBV5-1
size: -
CDR3: ASISGGGEQF

J: TRBJ2-3
V: TRBV20-1
size: many
CDR3: SFTSGGASVSDTQY

J: TRBJ2-7
V: TRBV27
size: -
CDR3: ASSPAQRLAGRYEQY

J: TRBJ2-1
V: TRBV27
size: -
CDR3: ASSLSASGGAREQF

J: TRBJ1-5
V: TRBV27
size: many
CDR3: ASSGTGTQPQH

J: TRBJ1-6
V: TRBV7-9
size: -
CDR3: ASSTMADRNSPLH

J: TRBJ1-2
V: TRBV7-9
size: many
CDR3: ASSPAHPDGYT

J: TRBJ2-6
V: TRBV4-2
size: -
CDR3: ASSQDGSGTGANVLT

J: TRBJ1-6
V: TRBV18
size: many
CDR3: ASSPRPSDNSPLH

J: TRBJ2-4
V: TRBV4-2
size: -
CDR3: ASSRGTSGSIRPSTLAKNIQY

J: TRBJ2-7
V: TRBV20-1
size: -
CDR3: SARDRGYEQY

J: TRBJ2-7
V: TRBV6-1
size: -
CDR3: ASSEFQGNRA

J: TRBJ1-2
V: TRBV3-1
size: few
CDR3: ASSPLGTDGYT

J: TRBJ2-5
V: TRBV6-1
size: few
CDR3: ASSTPPLATQY

J: TRBJ2-3
V: TRBV6-6
size: -
CDR3: ASSLRGREDTQY

J: TRBJ2-1
V: TRBV5-4
size: many
CDR3: ASSLGGQGGIVVGF

J: TRBJ2-2
V: TRBV27
size: -
CDR3: ASSLSHGFGELF

J: TRBJ2-2
V: TRBV11-1
size: many
CDR3: ASSPRISGELF

J: TRBJ1-2
V: TRBV7-9
size: many
CDR3: ASSLGLHGYT

J: TRBJ1-2
V: TRBV7-2
size: many
CDR3: ASSLGGSARSYGYT

J: TRBJ1-1
V: TRBV6-6
size: many
CDR3: ASSAWNTEAF

J: TRBJ1-1
V: TRBV13
size: few
CDR3: ASSLGGTGVKNTEAF

J: TRBJ2-7
V: TRBV7-8
size: many
CDR3: ASSSRVSGNYEQY

J: TRBJ1-1
V: TRBV6-4
size: many
CDR3: ASRMEAASFEAF

J: TRBJ2-7
V: TRBV10-3
size: many
CDR3: AISPGSYEQY

J: TRBJ2-7
V: TRBV20-1
size: many
CDR3: SARGGGYEQY

J: TRBJ1-5
V: TRBV12-3/TRBV12-4
size: many
CDR3: ASRKTGAGNQPQH

J: TRBJ2-1
V: TRBV7-2
size: few
CDR3: ASTRGGGGNEQF

J: TRBJ1-5
V: TRBV7-2
size: many
CDR3: ASTPWGPDQPQH

J: TRBJ1-1
V: TRBV30
size: many
CDR3: AWNGPRASVSATEAF

J: TRBJ1-3
V: TRBV6-1
size: many
CDR3: AIRDRASGNTIY

J: TRBJ2-3
V: TRBV19
size: few
CDR3: ASSLRQGGTDTQY

J: TRBJ2-5
V: TRBV29-1
size: -
CDR3: SVEGVQETQY

J: TRBJ2-7
V: TRBV6-2/TRBV6-3
size: many
CDR3: ASSSGLHYEQY

J: TRBJ1-5
V: TRBV11-2
size: few
CDR3: ASSLVDGQPQH

J: TRBJ1-2
V: TRBV24-1
size: many
CDR3: ATSDFLMGGYT

J: TRBJ1-6
V: TRBV9
size: many
CDR3: ASSVGRQSTNSPLH

J: TRBJ1-1
V: TRBV2
size: many
CDR3: ASGLGYMNTEAF

J: TRBJ2-1
V: TRBV20-1
size: many
CDR3: SARASAASEQF

J: TRBJ1-5
V: TRBV28
size: many
CDR3: ASTPSQGAGQPQH

J: TRBJ1-5
V: TRBV20-1
size: many
CDR3: SAGQGDQPQH